This entry describes one T cell receptor beta chain. What it binds is unknown. Donors were nominally healthy when sampled, though unrecorded immune exposures were likely. The data were taken from a study of cytomegalovirus exposure and HLA in healthy donors. Amplification used 60 Vbeta primers and 13 Jbeta primers. The table came from immunoSEQ multiplex PCR; TCRdb's copy has only in-frame clones and leaves some out. The sample records 250,000 to 350,000 clones, roughly 88% being singletons. CDR3 size: 15 residues. V dropped 0 bases and J dropped 8; count of bases not matched to a gene: 4. The germline CDR1 and CDR2 sequences are SGDLS and YYNGEE. The study's findings and limits: It was only CMV serostatus that was available as immune exposure information. When analyzed later, a missense DCLRE1C variant was found to be linked to TCR beta V- and J-gene trimming. The study labeled 164 TCR beta chains cytomegalovirus-associated.

The chain links TRBV9 to TRBJ2-1; 11 nucleotides line up with TRBD2. The sequenced sample consisted of PBMCs. This receptor was identified in a man aged 40-49 years in good health and CMV-seropositive. The CDR3, as DNA: TGTGCCAGCAGCGTAGAACTAGCGGGAGTTTATGAGCAGTTCTTC. Residues: CASSVELAGVYEQFF.